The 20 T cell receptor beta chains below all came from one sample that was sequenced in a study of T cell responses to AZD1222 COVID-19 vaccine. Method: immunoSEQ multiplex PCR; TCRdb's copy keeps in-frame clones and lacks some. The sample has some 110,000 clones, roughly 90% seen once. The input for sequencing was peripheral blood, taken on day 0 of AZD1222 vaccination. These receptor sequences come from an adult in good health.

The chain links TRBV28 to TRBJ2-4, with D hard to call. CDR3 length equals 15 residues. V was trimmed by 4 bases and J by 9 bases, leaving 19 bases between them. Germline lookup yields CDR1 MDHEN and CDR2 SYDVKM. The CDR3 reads CASSSPSTRSTIQYF. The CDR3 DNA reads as TGTGCCAGCAGTTCCCCTTCTACTCGGTCAACCATTCAGTACTTC.

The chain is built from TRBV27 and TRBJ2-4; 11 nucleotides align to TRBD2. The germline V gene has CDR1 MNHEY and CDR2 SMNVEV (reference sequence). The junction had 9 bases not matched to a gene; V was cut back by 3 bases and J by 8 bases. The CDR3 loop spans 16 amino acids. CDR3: CASSFLTSGRTYIQYF. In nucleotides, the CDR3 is TGTGCCAGCAGTTTCCTTACTAGCGGGAGAACGTACATTCAGTACTTC.

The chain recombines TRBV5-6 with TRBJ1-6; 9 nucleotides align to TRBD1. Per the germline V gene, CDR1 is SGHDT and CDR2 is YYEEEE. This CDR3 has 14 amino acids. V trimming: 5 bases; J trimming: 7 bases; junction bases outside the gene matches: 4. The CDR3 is CASSTGTGNSPLHF. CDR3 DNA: TGTGCCAGCAGTACCGGGACAGGGAATTCACCCCTCCACTTT.

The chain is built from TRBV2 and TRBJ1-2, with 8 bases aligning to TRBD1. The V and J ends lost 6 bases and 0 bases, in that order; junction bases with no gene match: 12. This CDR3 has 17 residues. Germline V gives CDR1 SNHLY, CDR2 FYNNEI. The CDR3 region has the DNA TGTGCCAGCAGCCCACAGGGGGGGCTATTAGCTAACTATGGCTACACCTTC. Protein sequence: CASSPQGGLLANYGYTF.

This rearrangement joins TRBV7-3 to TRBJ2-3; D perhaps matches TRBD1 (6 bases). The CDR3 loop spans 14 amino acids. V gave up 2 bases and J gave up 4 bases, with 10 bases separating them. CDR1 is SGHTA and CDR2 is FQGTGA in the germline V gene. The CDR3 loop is CASSLQNRADTQYF. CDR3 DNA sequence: TGTGCCAGCAGCTTACAGAACAGGGCAGATACGCAGTATTTT.

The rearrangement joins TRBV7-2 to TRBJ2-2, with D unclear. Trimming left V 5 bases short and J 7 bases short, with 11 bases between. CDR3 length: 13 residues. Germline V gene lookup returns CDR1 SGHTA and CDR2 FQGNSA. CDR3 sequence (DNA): TGTGCCAGCAGCCCCACCCCGGGCGGGGAGCTGTTTTTT. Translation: CASSPTPGGELFF.

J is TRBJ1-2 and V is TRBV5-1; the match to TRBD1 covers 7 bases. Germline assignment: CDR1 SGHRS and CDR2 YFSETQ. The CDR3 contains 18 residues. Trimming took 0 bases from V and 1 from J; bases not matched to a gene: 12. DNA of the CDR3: TGCGCCAGCAGCTTGGAAGGACAGGCCTTCGTCCTTAACTATGGCTACACCTTC. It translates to CASSLEGQAFVLNYGYTF.

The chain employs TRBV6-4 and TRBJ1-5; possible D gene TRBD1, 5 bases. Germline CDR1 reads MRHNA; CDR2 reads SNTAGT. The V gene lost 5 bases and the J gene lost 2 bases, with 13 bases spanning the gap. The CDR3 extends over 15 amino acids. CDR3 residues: CASSPQVGGNQPQHF. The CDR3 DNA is TGTGCCAGCAGTCCACAGGTTGGTGGCAATCAGCCCCAGCATTTT.

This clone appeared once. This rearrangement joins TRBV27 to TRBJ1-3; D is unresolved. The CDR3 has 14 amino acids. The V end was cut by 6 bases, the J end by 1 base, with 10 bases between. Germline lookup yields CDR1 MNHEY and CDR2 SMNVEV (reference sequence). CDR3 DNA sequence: TGTGCCAGCAGCCCACGGGAATCTGGAAACACCATATATTTT. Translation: CASSPRESGNTIYF.

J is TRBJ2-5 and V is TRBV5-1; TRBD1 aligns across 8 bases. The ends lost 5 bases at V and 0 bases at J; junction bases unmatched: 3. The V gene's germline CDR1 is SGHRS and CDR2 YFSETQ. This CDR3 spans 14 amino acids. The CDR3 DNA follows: TGCGCCAGCAGGACAGGGGAAAACCAAGAGACCCAGTACTTC. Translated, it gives CASRTGENQETQYF.

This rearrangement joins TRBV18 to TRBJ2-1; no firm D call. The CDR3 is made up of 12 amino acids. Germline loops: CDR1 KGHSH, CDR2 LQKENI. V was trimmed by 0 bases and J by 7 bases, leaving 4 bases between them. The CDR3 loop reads CASSPPQNEQFF. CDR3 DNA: TGTGCCAGCTCACCACCCCAGAATGAGCAGTTCTTC.

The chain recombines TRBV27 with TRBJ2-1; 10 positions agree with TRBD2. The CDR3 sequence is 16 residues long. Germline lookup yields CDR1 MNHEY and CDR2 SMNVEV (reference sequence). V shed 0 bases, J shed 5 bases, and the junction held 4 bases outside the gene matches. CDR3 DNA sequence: TGTGCCAGCAGTTTATCCTCTAGCGGGGGCAACAATGAGCAGTTCTTC. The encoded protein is CASSLSSSGGNNEQFF.

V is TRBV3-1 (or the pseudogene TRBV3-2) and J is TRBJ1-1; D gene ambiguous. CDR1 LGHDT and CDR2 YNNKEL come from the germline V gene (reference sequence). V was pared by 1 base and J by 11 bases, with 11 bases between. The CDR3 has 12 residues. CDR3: CASSQVEGGAFF. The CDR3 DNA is TGTGCCAGCAGCCAAGTGGAGGGTGGGGCTTTCTTT.

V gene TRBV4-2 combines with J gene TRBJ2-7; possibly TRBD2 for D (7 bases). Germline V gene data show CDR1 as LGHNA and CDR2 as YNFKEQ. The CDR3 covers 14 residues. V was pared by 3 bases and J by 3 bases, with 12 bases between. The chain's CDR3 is CASSQGEGVYEQYF. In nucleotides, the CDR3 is TGTGCCAGCAGCCAGGGGGAGGGGGTCTACGAGCAGTACTTC.

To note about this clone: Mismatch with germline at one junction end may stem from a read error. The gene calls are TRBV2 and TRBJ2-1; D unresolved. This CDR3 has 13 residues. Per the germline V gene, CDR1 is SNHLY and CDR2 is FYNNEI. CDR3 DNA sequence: TGTGCCGGCAGTGAAGGTCCTAGCAATGAGCAGTTCTTC. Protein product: CAGSEGPSNEQFF.

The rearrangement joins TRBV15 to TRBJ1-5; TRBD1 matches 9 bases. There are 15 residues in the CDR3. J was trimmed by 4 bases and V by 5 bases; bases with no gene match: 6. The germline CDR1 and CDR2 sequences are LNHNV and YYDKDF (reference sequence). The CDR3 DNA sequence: TGTGCCACCAGCTTGGGACAGGGAGGGAATCAGCCCCAGCATTTT. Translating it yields CATSLGQGGNQPQHF.

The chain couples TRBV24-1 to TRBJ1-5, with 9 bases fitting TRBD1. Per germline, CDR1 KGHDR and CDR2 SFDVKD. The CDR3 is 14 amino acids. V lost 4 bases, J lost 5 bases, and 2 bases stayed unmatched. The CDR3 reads CATSETGGHQPQHF. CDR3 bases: TGTGCCACCAGTGAAACAGGGGGCCATCAGCCCCAGCATTTT.

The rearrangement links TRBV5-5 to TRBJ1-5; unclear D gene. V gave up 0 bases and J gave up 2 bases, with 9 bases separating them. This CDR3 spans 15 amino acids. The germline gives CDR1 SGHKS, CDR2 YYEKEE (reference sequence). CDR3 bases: TGTGCCAGCAGCTTGGAGGTAGGCCGCAATCAGCCCCAGCATTTT. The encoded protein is CASSLEVGRNQPQHF.

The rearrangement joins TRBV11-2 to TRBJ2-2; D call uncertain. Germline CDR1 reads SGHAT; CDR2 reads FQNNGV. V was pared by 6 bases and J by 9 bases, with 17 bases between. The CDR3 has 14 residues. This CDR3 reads CASSQAPDLRELFF. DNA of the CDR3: TGTGCCAGCAGTCAGGCCCCCGACTTGCGGGAGCTGTTTTTT.

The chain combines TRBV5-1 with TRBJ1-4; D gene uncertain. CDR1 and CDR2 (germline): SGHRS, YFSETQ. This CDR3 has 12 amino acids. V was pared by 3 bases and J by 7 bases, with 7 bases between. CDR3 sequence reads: CASSSGSEKLFF. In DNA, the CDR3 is TGCGCCAGCAGCTCAGGATCTGAAAAACTGTTTTTT.